The sequence of this TCR beta chain was determined in a study of T cells expressing NK-cell markers. Study overall: One of the eight sequenced donors was seronegative, whereas the other seven were HCMV-seropositive. Study observations and caveats: Roughly 6 of the donors carried dominant NKG2C+ clonotypes that took up 1.0-7.0% of their CD8+ T cells.

The TCR beta cDNA came from 5'RACE template switching with UMIs. Reanalyzing the 5' RACE reads, TCRdb keeps one entry per CDR3 protein, without DNA. Its clone listing holds some 150,000 distinct CDR3 sequences. Comment on this clonotype: The antigen remains unidentified.

The sample comprised blood T cells: a sorted CD56 or NKG2C T cell subset, CD4+ or CD8+ T cells, or bulk PBMC T cells (not recorded which). The sequence was obtained from a man in his late teens or twenties in good health.

The CDR3 loop is CASSRGGRGDTQYF. V and J are TRBV12-3 or TRBV12-4 and TRBJ2-3; TCRdb's D gene call, TRBD2, goes unchecked for lack of DNA. The CDR3 spans 14 residues.